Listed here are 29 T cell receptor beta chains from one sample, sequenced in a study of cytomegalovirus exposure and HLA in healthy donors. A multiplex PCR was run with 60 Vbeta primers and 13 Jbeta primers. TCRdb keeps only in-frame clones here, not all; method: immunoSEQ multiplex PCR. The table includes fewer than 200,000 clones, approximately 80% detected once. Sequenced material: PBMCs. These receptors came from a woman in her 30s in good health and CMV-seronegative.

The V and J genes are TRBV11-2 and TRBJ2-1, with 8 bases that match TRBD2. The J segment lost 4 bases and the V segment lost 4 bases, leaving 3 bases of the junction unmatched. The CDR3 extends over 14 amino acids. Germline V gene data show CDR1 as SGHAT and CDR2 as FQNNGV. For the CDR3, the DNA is TGTGCCAGCAGCTGGGGACTAGATTACAATGAGCAGTTCTTC. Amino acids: CASSWGLDYNEQFF.

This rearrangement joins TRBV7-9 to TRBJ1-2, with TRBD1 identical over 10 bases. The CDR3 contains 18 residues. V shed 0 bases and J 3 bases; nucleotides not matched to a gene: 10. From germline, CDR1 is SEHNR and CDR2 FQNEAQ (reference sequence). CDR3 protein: CASSLATPGTGDYYGYTF. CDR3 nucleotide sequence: TGTGCCAGCAGCTTAGCGACCCCCGGGACAGGGGACTACTATGGCTACACCTTC.

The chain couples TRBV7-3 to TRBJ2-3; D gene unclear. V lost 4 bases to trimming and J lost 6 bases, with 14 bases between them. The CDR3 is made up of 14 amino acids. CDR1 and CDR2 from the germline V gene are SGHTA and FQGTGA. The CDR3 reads CASSSTGLRDTQYF. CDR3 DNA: TGTGCCAGCAGCTCAACGGGCCTCAGGGATACGCAGTATTTT.

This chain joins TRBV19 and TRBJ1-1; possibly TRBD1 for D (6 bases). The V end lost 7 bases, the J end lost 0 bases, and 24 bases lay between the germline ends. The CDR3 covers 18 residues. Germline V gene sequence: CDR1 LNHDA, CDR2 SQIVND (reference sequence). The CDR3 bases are TGTGCCAGTACCCCTTGGGTCACAGGGCCAGATATGAACACTGAAGCTTTCTTT. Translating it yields CASTPWVTGPDMNTEAFF.

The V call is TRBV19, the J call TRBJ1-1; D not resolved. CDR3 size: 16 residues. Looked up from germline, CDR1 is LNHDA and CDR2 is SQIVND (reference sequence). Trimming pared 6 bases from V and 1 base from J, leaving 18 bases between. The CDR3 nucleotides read TGTGCCAGTAGAAAGGCCCCCCTTGGGCAGAACACTGAAGCTTTCTTT. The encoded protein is CASRKAPLGQNTEAFF.

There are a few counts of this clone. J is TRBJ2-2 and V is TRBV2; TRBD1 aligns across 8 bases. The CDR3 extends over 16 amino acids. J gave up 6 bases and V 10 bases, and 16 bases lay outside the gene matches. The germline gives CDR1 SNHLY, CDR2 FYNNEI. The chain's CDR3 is CATRPPGGMISGELFF. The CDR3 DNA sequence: TGTGCCACCCGACCTCCAGGGGGCATGATTTCCGGGGAGCTGTTTTTT.

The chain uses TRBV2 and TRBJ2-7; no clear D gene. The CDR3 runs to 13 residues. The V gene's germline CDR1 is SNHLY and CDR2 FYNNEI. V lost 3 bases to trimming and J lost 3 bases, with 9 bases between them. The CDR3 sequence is CASSDGPDYEQYF. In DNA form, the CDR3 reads TGTGCCAGCAGTGATGGGCCCGACTACGAGCAGTACTTC. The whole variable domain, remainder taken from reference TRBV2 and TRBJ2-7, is EPEVTQTPSHQVTQMGQEVILRCVPISNHLYFYWYRQILGQKVEFLVSFYNNEISEKSEIFDDQFSVERPDGSNFTLKIRSTKLEDSAMYFCASSDGPDYEQYFGPGTRLTVT.

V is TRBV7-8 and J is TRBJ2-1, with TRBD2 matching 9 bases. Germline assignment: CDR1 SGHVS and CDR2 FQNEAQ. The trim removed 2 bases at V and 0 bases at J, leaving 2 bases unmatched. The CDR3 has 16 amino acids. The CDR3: CASSLNSGSSYNEQFF. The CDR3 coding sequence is TGTGCCAGCAGCTTAAATAGCGGGAGCTCCTACAATGAGCAGTTCTTC.

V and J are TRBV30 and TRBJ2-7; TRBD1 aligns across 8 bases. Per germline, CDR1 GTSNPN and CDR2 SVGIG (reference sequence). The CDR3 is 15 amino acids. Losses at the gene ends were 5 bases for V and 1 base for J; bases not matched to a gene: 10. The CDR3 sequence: CAWEKQGVKSYEQYF. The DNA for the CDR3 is TGTGCCTGGGAGAAACAGGGGGTCAAATCCTACGAGCAGTACTTC.

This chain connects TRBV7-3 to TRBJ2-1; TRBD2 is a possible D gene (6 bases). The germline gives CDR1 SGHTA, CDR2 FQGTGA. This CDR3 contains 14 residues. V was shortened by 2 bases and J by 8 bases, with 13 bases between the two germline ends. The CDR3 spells CASSLGGGLDEQFF. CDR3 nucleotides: TGTGCCAGCAGCTTAGGAGGAGGGTTGGATGAGCAGTTCTTC.

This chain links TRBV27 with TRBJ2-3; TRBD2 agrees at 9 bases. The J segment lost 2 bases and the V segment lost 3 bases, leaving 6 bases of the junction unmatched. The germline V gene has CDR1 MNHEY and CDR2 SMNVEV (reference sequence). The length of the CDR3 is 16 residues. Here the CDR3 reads CASSLSLAGFTDTQYF. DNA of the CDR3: TGTGCCAGCAGTTTGAGCCTAGCGGGGTTCACAGATACGCAGTATTTT.

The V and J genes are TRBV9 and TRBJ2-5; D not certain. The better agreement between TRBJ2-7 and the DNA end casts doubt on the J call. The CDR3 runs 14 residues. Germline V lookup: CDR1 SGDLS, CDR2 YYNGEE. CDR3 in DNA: TGTGCCAGCAGCGTAGGTGCTGGCGACTACGAGCAGTACTTC. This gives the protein CASSVGAGDYEQYF.

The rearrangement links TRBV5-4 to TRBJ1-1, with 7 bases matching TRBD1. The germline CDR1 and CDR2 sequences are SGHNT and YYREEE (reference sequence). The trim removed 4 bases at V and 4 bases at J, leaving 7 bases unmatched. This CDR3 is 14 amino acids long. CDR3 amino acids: CASSPTGQSTEAFF. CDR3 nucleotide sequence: TGTGCCAGCAGCCCGACAGGGCAGAGCACTGAAGCTTTCTTT.

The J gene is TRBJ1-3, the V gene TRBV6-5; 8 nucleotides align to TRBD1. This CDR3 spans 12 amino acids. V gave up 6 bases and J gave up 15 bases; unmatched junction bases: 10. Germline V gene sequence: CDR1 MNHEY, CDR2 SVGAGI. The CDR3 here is CASSPDREPRYF. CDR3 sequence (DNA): TGTGCCAGCAGCCCGGACAGGGAACCGAGATATTTT.

The CDR3 DNA reads TGTGCCACCAGCAGAGATCTTGTTGTTATCAATGAGCAGTTCTTC. Encoded protein: CATSRDLVVINEQFF. The gene calls are TRBV15 and TRBJ2-1; no reliable D call. CDR3 size: 15 residues. From germline, CDR1 is LNHNV and CDR2 YYDKDF (reference sequence). V was trimmed by 0 bases and J by 6 bases, leaving 12 bases between them.

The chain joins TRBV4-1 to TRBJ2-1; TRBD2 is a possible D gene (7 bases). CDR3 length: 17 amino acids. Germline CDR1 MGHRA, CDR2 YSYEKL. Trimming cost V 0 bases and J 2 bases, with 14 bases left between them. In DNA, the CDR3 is TGCGCCAGCAGCCAAGATAATGGGGGGGGCCCCTACAATGAGCAGTTCTTC. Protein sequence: CASSQDNGGGPYNEQFF.

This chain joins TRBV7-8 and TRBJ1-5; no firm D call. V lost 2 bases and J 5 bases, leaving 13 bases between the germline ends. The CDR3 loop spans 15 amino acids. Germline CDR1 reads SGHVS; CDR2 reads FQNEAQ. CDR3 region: CASSLKRVMYQPQHF. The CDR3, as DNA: TGTGCCAGCAGCTTAAAACGGGTTATGTATCAGCCCCAGCATTTT.

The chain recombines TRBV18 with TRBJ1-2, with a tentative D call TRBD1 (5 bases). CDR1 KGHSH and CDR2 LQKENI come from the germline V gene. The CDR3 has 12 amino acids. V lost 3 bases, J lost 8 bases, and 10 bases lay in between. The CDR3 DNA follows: TGTGCCAGCTCACCTAGGCAGGGAGGCTACACCTTC. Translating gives CASSPRQGGYTF.

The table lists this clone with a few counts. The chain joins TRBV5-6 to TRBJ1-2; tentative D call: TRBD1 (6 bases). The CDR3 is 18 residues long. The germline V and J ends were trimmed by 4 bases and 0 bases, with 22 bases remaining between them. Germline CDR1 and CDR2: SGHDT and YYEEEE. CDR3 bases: TGTGCCAGCAGCCCATCGGCGGGGGCGACCATCCCTAACTATGGCTACACCTTC. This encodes CASSPSAGATIPNYGYTF.

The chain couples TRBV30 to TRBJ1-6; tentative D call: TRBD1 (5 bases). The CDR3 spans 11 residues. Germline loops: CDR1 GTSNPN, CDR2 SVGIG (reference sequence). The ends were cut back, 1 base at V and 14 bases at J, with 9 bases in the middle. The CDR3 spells CAWSGGGALHF. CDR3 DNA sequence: TGTGCCTGGAGTGGGGGGGGAGCCCTCCACTTT.

The CDR3 sequence: CASSSLEDSYGYTF. CDR3 nucleotide sequence: TGTGCCAGCAGCTCCCTCGAGGACAGCTATGGCTACACCTTC. The J gene is TRBJ1-2, the V gene TRBV7-9, with D perhaps matching TRBD1 (6 bases). The CDR3 has 14 amino acids. V was clipped by 4 bases and J by 4 bases, with 13 bases between them. CDR1 and CDR2 from the germline V gene are SEHNR and FQNEAQ (reference sequence).

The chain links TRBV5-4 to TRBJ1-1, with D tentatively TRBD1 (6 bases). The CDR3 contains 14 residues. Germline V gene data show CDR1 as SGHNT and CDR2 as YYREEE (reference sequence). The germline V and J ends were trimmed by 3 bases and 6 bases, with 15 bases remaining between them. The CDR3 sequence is CASSSNRAVAEAFF. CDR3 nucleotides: TGTGCCAGCAGCTCCAACAGGGCTGTGGCTGAAGCTTTCTTT.

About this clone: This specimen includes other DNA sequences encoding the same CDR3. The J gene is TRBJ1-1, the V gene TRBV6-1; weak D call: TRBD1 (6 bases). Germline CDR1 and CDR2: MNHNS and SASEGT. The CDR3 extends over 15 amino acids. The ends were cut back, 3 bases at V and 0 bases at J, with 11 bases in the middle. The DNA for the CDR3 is TGTGCCAGCAGTGACAGGGGTTCCTTGAACACTGAAGCTTTCTTT. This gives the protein CASSDRGSLNTEAFF.

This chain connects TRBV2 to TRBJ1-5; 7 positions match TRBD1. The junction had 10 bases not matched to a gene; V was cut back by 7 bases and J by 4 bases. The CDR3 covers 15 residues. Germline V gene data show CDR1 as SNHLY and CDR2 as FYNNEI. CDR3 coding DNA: TGTGCCAGCAACCTAGGGGGCAGAAGGAATCAGCCCCAGCATTTT. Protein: CASNLGGRRNQPQHF.

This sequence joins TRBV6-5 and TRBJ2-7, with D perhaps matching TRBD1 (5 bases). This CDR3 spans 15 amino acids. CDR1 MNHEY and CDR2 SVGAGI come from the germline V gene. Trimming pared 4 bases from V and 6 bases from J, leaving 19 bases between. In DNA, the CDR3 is TGTGCCAGCAGTTCTTTTTCCGCAGGGATGGGCGAGCAGTACTTC. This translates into CASSSFSAGMGEQYF.

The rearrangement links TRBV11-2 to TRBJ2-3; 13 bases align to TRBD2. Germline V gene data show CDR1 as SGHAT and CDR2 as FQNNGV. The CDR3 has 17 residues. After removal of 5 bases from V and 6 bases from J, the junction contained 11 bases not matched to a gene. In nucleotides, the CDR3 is TGTGCCAGCAGCATTACCGGGACTAGCGGGGTGTACGATACGCAGTATTTT. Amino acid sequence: CASSITGTSGVYDTQYF. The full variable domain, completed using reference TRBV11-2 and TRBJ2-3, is EAGVAQSPRYKIIEKRQSVAFWCNPISGHATLYWYQQILGQGPKLLIQFQNNGVVDDSQLPKDRFSAERLKGVDSTLKIQPAKLEDSAVYLCASSITGTSGVYDTQYFGPGTRLTVL.

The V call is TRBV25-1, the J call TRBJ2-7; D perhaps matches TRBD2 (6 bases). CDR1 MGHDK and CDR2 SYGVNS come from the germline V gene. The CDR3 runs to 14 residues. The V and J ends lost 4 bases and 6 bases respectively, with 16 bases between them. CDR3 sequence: CASSVPGRFFEQYF. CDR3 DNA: TGTGCCAGCAGTGTCCCGGGGAGGTTCTTCGAGCAGTACTTC.

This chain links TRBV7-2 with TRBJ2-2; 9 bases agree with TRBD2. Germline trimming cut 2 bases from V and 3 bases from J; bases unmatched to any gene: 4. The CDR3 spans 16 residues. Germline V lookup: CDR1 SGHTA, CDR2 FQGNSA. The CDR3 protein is CASSLQGGRDTGELFF. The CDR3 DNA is TGTGCCAGCAGCTTACAGGGCGGGAGGGACACCGGGGAGCTGTTTTTT. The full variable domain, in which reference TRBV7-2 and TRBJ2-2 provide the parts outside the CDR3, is GAGVSQSPSNKVTEKGKDVELRCDPISGHTALYWYRQSLGQGLEFLIYFQGNSAPDKSGLPSDRFSAERTGGSVSTLTIQRTQQEDSAVYLCASSLQGGRDTGELFFGEGSRLTVL.

CDR3 nucleotide sequence: TGTGCCAGCAGTTACACAAGCCTAGGGGGCAGTGCGCAGTACTTC. Amino acids: CASSYTSLGGSAQYF. The chain couples TRBV6-6 to TRBJ2-5; 7 bases line up with TRBD1. The germline CDR1 and CDR2 sequences are MNHNY and SVGAGI (reference sequence). The CDR3 is made up of 15 amino acids. J lost 11 bases, V lost 2 bases, and 14 bases had no gene match.